These 30 T cell receptor beta chains were sequenced from one sample in a study of T-cell reconstitution after alpha-beta-depleted transplantation in children. A TCRbeta library incorporating unique molecular identifiers was prepared. TCRdb fed the PCR reads into MiXCR, producing one record per CDR3 protein. The table includes 200,000 to 250,000 distinct CDR3 sequences, roughly 25% detected once. The specimen comprised PBMCs, sampled before TCRalphabeta/CD19-depleted stem cell transplant. Source of these receptors: a girl aged 2 to 9 with Fanconi anemia, due to receive a stem cell transplant.

There are many counts of this clonotype. The chain has TRBV20-1 and TRBJ2-5; perhaps TRBD1 as D (5 bases). Germline V CDR1 and CDR2: DFQATT, SNEGSKA (reference sequence). CDR3 length equals 14 residues. V was clipped by 3 bases and J by 2 bases, with 13 bases between them. Here the CDR3 reads CSASWTPTQETQYF. The CDR3 nucleotides are TGCAGTGCTAGTTGGACACCCACTCAAGAGACCCAGTACTTC.

The chain links TRBV15 to TRBJ2-1, with 15 bases fitting TRBD2. V trimming: 3 bases; J trimming: 0 bases; junction bases outside the gene matches: 15. Germline CDR1 and CDR2: LNHNV and YYDKDF (reference sequence). The CDR3 runs 22 residues. The CDR3 here is CATSSTDRTSGGVTLSYNEQFF. CDR3 sequence (DNA): TGTGCCACCAGCAGTACAGATAGGACTAGCGGGGGGGTAACACTCTCCTACAATGAGCAGTTCTTC.

This clonotype was seen at least ten times. The genes are TRBV28 and TRBJ1-5; 10 bases match TRBD1. The length of the CDR3 is 17 residues. Germline CDR1 reads MDHEN; CDR2 reads SYDVKM. The ends lost 2 bases at V and 4 bases at J; junction bases unmatched: 8. Here the CDR3 DNA reads TGTGCCAGCAGTTTAGGGACAGGGGCCGCGCGTAATCAGCCCCAGCATTTT. It yields the protein CASSLGTGAARNQPQHF.

This clonotype was detected ten times or more. J is TRBJ1-1 and V is TRBV20-1, with D unclear. The CDR3 covers 15 residues. Trimming shortened V by 3 bases and J by 0 bases, and 14 bases separated the two germline ends. Germline values: CDR1 DFQATT, CDR2 SNEGSKA (reference sequence). The CDR3 coding sequence is TGCAGTGCTAGCCAGCTGCGGCCCTTGAACACTGAAGCTTTCTTT. Amino acids: CSASQLRPLNTEAFF.

This clonotype was seen many times. This rearrangement joins TRBV20-1 to TRBJ1-5; 10 nucleotides agree with TRBD1. The V gene end was trimmed by 3 bases and the J gene end by 4 bases; junction bases not matched to a gene: 6. Germline lookup yields CDR1 DFQATT and CDR2 SNEGSKA (reference sequence). This CDR3 contains 15 residues. The CDR3 DNA follows: TGCAGTGCTAGGGGACAGGGGATTGAGAATCAGCCCCAGCATTTT. Amino acids: CSARGQGIENQPQHF.

There are many counts of this clonotype. The J gene is TRBJ2-1, the V gene TRBV7-2; 9 bases align to TRBD1. The CDR3 spans 15 residues. Per germline, CDR1 SGHTA and CDR2 FQGNSA. J gave up 6 bases and V 5 bases, and 8 bases lay outside the gene matches. The chain's CDR3 is CASSVRDRVVNEQFF. The CDR3 DNA follows: TGTGCCAGCAGCGTCCGGGACAGGGTCGTCAATGAGCAGTTCTTC. Complete variable domain (other parts from reference TRBV7-2 and TRBJ2-1): GAGVSQSPSNKVTEKGKDVELRCDPISGHTALYWYRQSLGQGLEFLIYFQGNSAPDKSGLPSDRFSAERTGGSVSTLTIQRTQQEDSAVYLCASSVRDRVVNEQFFGPGTRLTVL.

This clonotype was found once. This rearrangement joins TRBV18 to TRBJ2-5, with D possibly TRBD2 on 6 matching bases. The CDR3 runs 15 residues. V gave up 4 bases and J gave up 2 bases, with 14 bases separating them. Germline V gene lookup returns CDR1 KGHSH and CDR2 LQKENI. CDR3 in amino acids: CASSQLAIVQETQYF. The CDR3 bases are TGTGCCAGCTCACAACTAGCTATCGTACAAGAGACCCAGTACTTC.

This clonotype was seen only a few times. The chain carries TRBV6-4 and TRBJ2-5; D might be TRBD2 (5 bases). The V gene lost 7 bases and the J gene lost 5 bases, with 23 bases spanning the gap. Germline V CDR1 and CDR2: MRHNA, SNTAGT. The CDR3 contains 16 residues. CDR3 nucleotides: TGTGCCAGCATCCACAAACTAGAGGCAAGGAGGGAGACCCAGTACTTC. It codes for CASIHKLEARRETQYF.

The CDR3 protein is CASRPFSQGYEKLFF. Written as DNA, the CDR3 is TGTGCCAGCAGGCCATTTTCTCAGGGGTACGAAAAACTGTTTTTT. The V gene is TRBV6-1, the J gene TRBJ1-4; D perhaps matches TRBD1 (6 bases). Germline V lookup: CDR1 MNHNS, CDR2 SASEGT. The CDR3 spans 15 residues. Trimming shortened V by 6 bases and J by 8 bases, and 19 bases separated the two germline ends.

This clonotype appeared many times. The rearrangement links TRBV24-1 to TRBJ2-1, with 9 nucleotides matching TRBD2. The germline V gene has CDR1 KGHDR and CDR2 SFDVKD. V shed 5 bases, J shed 4 bases, and the junction held 8 bases outside the gene matches. The CDR3 loop spans 16 amino acids. The CDR3 sequence: CATSGTSAGTYNEQFF. The DNA of the CDR3 is TGTGCCACCAGTGGGACTAGCGCGGGGACTTACAATGAGCAGTTCTTC.

This chain joins TRBV19 and TRBJ2-3, with TRBD2 identical over 14 bases. Germline V gene sequence: CDR1 LNHDA, CDR2 SQIVND (reference sequence). The CDR3 covers 14 residues. With 8 bases clipped from V and 8 bases from J, the junction kept 6 bases outside the gene matches. CDR3 coding DNA: TGTGCCAGTCGACTAGCGGGAGGGCCGTTTACGCAGTATTTT. Protein: CASRLAGGPFTQYF.

This clonotype appeared a few times. The chain is built from TRBV6-5 and TRBJ2-1; TRBD2 is a possible D gene (5 bases). V shed 4 bases and J shed 12 bases, with 16 bases lying between them. The CDR3 extends over 13 amino acids. CDR1 and CDR2 from the germline V gene are MNHEY and SVGAGI. The CDR3 protein is CASSSPWRYGQFF. The DNA for the CDR3 is TGTGCCAGCAGTTCCCCTTGGAGGTATGGGCAGTTCTTC.

J is TRBJ2-6 and V is TRBV18; D is unclear. Germline V gene data show CDR1 as KGHSH and CDR2 as LQKENI. V shed 2 bases and J shed 0 bases, with 11 bases lying between them. The CDR3 has 17 residues. The CDR3 coding sequence is TGTGCCAGCTCACCAATAGAATCAAGCTCTGGGGCCAACGTCCTGACTTTC. It is translated as CASSPIESSSGANVLTF.

The CDR3 DNA follows: TGCAGCGTTGAAGATCTTCGGCAGGTGTATGGCTACACCTTC. Translated: CSVEDLRQVYGYTF. The J gene is TRBJ1-2, the V gene TRBV29-1, with D unclear. This CDR3 is 14 amino acids long. Trimming cost V 0 bases and J 5 bases, with 13 bases left between them. Germline CDR1 is SQVTM and CDR2 is ANQGSEA.

This clonotype showed up many times. The CDR3 reads CSVARGVEQYF. CDR3 in DNA: TGCAGCGTTGCCAGGGGGGTCGAGCAGTACTTC. The chain joins TRBV29-1 to TRBJ2-7, with TRBD1 as a possible D gene (7 bases). V was clipped by 4 bases and J by 6 bases, with 10 bases between them. This CDR3 is 11 amino acids long. CDR1 SQVTM and CDR2 ANQGSEA come from the germline V gene.

At least ten counts were recorded for this clonotype. This rearrangement joins TRBV29-1 to TRBJ2-7, with D perhaps TRBD1 or TRBD2 (5 bases each). V dropped 3 bases and J dropped 6 bases, with 12 bases sitting between them. The CDR3 has 12 residues. Germline CDR1 is SQVTM and CDR2 is ANQGSEA. For the CDR3, the DNA is TGCAGCGTTGAGAGAGGGGCAGGCGAGCAGTACTTC. This encodes CSVERGAGEQYF.

The genes are TRBV29-1 and TRBJ1-2, with D hard to call. V lost 4 bases to trimming and J lost 5 bases, with 8 bases between them. CDR3 length: 11 residues. Looked up from germline, CDR1 is SQVTM and CDR2 is ANQGSEA. CDR3 nucleotides: TGCAGCGTTGTGGGGTTGTATGGCTACACCTTC. Encoded protein: CSVVGLYGYTF.

The chain joins TRBV20-1 to TRBJ2-7; 11 bases line up with TRBD2. V shed 1 base, J shed 4 bases, and the junction held 9 bases outside the gene matches. The germline V gene encodes CDR1 DFQATT and CDR2 SNEGSKA (reference sequence). This CDR3 comprises 16 residues. This CDR3 is CSARGLAGGLGYEQYF. The CDR3 DNA reads as TGCAGTGCTAGAGGGCTAGCGGGGGGTCTTGGGTACGAGCAGTACTTC.

This clonotype was seen at least ten times. This chain's CDR3 is CASSQIAGRYYNEQFF. The CDR3 DNA sequence: TGTGCCAGCAGCCAAATAGCGGGGCGTTACTACAATGAGCAGTTCTTC. This chain connects TRBV4-2 to TRBJ2-1, with 8 bases aligning to TRBD2. V lost 2 bases, J lost 3 bases, and 6 bases stayed unmatched. CDR1 is LGHNA and CDR2 is YNFKEQ in the germline V gene. The CDR3 has 16 residues.

This clonotype was detected only a few times. The chain has TRBV29-1 and TRBJ1-2, with TRBD1 identical over 9 bases. The germline gives CDR1 SQVTM, CDR2 ANQGSEA. J was trimmed by 5 bases and V by 3 bases; bases with no gene match: 7. CDR3 length: 14 amino acids. Here the CDR3 DNA reads TGCAGCGTTGAGGCACAGGGGGCTGGGTATGGCTACACCTTC. Translating it yields CSVEAQGAGYGYTF.

This clonotype was recorded at least ten times. This rearrangement joins TRBV15 to TRBJ2-1; D may be TRBD1 or TRBD2 (6 bases each). Trimming took 0 bases from V and 0 from J, leaving 12 bases between them. Germline V gene sequence: CDR1 LNHNV, CDR2 YYDKDF (reference sequence). This CDR3 comprises 17 residues. CDR3 bases: TGTGCCACCAGCAGAGATAGAGGGGGGAGCTCCTACAATGAGCAGTTCTTC. Protein sequence: CATSRDRGGSSYNEQFF.

The CDR3 DNA reads TGCGCCAGCAGCCAAGTATCGGGAGAGTACAATGAGCAGTTCTTC. It encodes CASSQVSGEYNEQFF. This chain joins TRBV4-1 and TRBJ2-1, with D possibly being TRBD2 (6 bases). The CDR3 runs 15 residues. Germline loops: CDR1 MGHRA, CDR2 YSYEKL. V was cut by 1 base and J by 4 bases, with 11 bases left in between.

This clonotype was seen only a few times. CDR3 residues: CASSVCEDRRNRQETQYF. DNA for the CDR3: TGTGCCAGCAGCGTATGTGAAGACAGGCGAAATAGACAAGAGACCCAGTACTTC. The chain is built from TRBV9 and TRBJ2-5; possibly TRBD1 for D (6 bases). Per the germline V gene, CDR1 is SGDLS and CDR2 is YYNGEE. This CDR3 contains 18 residues. V lost 1 base and J 2 bases, leaving 21 bases between the germline ends.

In its sample, this clonotype was seen once. This rearrangement joins TRBV6-1 to TRBJ2-3; no clear D gene. The length of the CDR3 is 13 residues. V lost 8 bases, J lost 2 bases, and 11 bases lay in between. CDR1 and CDR2 (germline): MNHNS, SASEGT. The CDR3 region is CASRDQITDTQYF. The CDR3 nucleotides are TGTGCCAGCCGAGATCAAATCACAGATACGCAGTATTTT.

This clonotype was found a few times. The chain uses TRBV5-1 and TRBJ2-7; 7 nucleotides line up with TRBD2. The length of the CDR3 is 15 residues. V lost 0 bases and J lost 3; bases outside the gene matches: 6. Germline assignment: CDR1 SGHRS and CDR2 YFSETQ. This chain's CDR3 is CASSLEREGDYEQYF. The CDR3 nucleotides are TGCGCCAGCAGCTTGGAGCGGGAAGGGGACTACGAGCAGTACTTC.

The rearrangement links TRBV5-1 to TRBJ2-3; 7 nucleotides align to TRBD2. The CDR3 sequence is 16 residues long. The germline V gene encodes CDR1 SGHRS and CDR2 YFSETQ. V lost 2 bases and J lost 4; bases outside the gene matches: 10. The CDR3 is CASSFRSGMGPDTQYF. CDR3 nucleotides: TGCGCCAGCAGCTTCCGAAGCGGGATGGGACCAGATACGCAGTATTTT.

This chain links TRBV25-1 with TRBJ2-5; D remains unclear. From germline, CDR1 is MGHDK and CDR2 SYGVNS. The CDR3 is made up of 18 amino acids. Trimming took 2 bases from V and 5 from J, leaving 24 bases between them. The CDR3 region has the DNA TGTGCCAGCAGTGAAGCGGCTCTCTCGCCAGCAGTTGGGGAGACCCAGTACTTC. Protein sequence: CASSEAALSPAVGETQYF.

The chain carries TRBV10-3 and TRBJ2-7; D gene unclear. CDR1 and CDR2 (germline): ENHRY, SYGVKD. Trimming shortened V by 10 bases and J by 4 bases, and 11 bases separated the two germline ends. The CDR3 consists of 11 residues. The CDR3 reads CATKENYEQYF. Here the CDR3 DNA reads TGTGCCACAAAAGAAAATTACGAGCAGTACTTC.

The chain uses TRBV20-1 and TRBJ2-3; tentative D call: TRBD2 (6 bases). CDR1 is DFQATT and CDR2 is SNEGSKA in the germline V gene (reference sequence). Trimming cost V 4 bases and J 0 bases, with 11 bases left between them. The CDR3 consists of 14 residues. The CDR3 is CSAKGGTSTDTQYF. The CDR3 DNA reads as TGCAGTGCTAAGGGCGGGACTAGCACAGATACGCAGTATTTT.

The genes are TRBV20-1 and TRBJ2-3, with D uncertain. CDR1 DFQATT and CDR2 SNEGSKA come from the germline V gene (reference sequence). Trimming removed 3 bases from V and 4 bases from J, with 26 bases in between. This CDR3 has 18 amino acids. CDR3: CSARDVVSSRNPADTQYF. CDR3 bases: TGCAGTGCTAGGGATGTGGTTTCTTCGCGGAATCCGGCAGATACGCAGTATTTT.